What follows describes a single T cell receptor beta chain. V lost 7 bases to trimming and J lost 9 bases; unmatched junction nucleotides: 10. The CDR3 runs 15 residues. In TCRdb, the 5' RACE reads were re-called with MiXCR into one record per CDR3 protein. The repertoire holds under 300,000 distinct CDR3 sequences, with around 15% as singletons. This sample was taken from a study of T-cell memory formation after mild COVID-19. The rearrangement joins TRBV12-3 or TRBV12-4 to TRBJ2-1, with TRBD2 identical over 12 bases. Sequenced sample: PBMCs or a T cell subset sorted from them (not recorded which). The origin of this receptor is a man younger than 35 who had mild COVID-19 (a few samples of this study predate the infection). Cell type and time point are not known. CDR3 sequence reads: CASTQRTSGAPEQFF. DNA for the CDR3: TGTGCCAGCACCCAACGGACTAGCGGGGCACCTGAGCAGTTCTTC.